The subject of this entry is one T cell receptor beta chain. This clone was seen at least ten times. The target of this receptor is not known. No much larger clonotype is one base removed from it; base qualities were not supplied. The entire amount of isolated RNA was reverse transcribed using the High Capacity cDNA Reverse Transcription Kit, so the sequenced TCRB transcripts were expressed ones. Naive, central memory and regulatory T cell samples underwent deep immunoSEQ sequencing, averaging about 3.57 million total reads per sample. After sorted cells were lysed in RLT buffer, RNA was extracted with DNase-treated RNeasy Micro or Mini kits, with the choice depending on cell number. Each cell subset was processed separately to prevent cross-contamination, with patient and healthy donor samples processed together. TCRB sequences were amplified from cDNA with the immunoSEQ multiplex PCR, producing 87-bp fragments spanning the CDR3 region. Sequencing of the amplicons was done on the Illumina HiSeq platform. As for how the authors treated the data: PCR bias was corrected computationally using synthetic template baselines, and reads within Hamming distance 2 were collapsed, with unmergeable singletons discarded. Reads were aligned to IMGT to assign V, D and J genes, CDR3 length, and insertions or deletions at six rearrangement sites. Clonotype counts were normalized to sorted cell number within each subset before computing true diversity and Gini coefficients with the tcR R package. Repertoire sharing was quantified using the overlap coefficient calculated on TCRB nucleotide sequences. TCRdb retrieved this table from immuneACCESS and kept in-frame rearrangements only. Not all clones are present; in checked studies, unresolved V genes account for under half, and no reason is known for the remainder. V and J calls plus clone size are reproduced from that table; the DNA served to infer D and trimming. The sample includes under 250,000 clones, with about a tenth observed a single time. Approximately 1.3% of the sample is in the top ten clones.

The germline V gene gives CDR1 as SQVTM and CDR2 as ANQGSEA. V loses 4 bases, J loses 9 bases, and the germline ends lie 10 bases apart. The CDR3 contains 11 residues, cysteine and phenylalanine counted. The DNA shown is the 33-base CDR3, in frame from base 1. These data originate in a study of beta chain features in type 1 diabetes (dated by TCRdb to the late 2010s). Context from the whole study: No differences in mean age, gender distribution, total cell number or subset yield were found between patients and healthy donors. A total of 85 million to 110 million sorted cells were examined across all samples, and RNA yield correlated strongly with the number of cells per subset. The study compared the TCRB repertoires of sorted circulating CD4+ T cell subsets in recently diagnosed type 1 diabetes patients with those in matched healthy donors. Naive and central memory subsets were obtained from all 30 or so donors, but regulatory and stem cell-like memory subsets were isolated from only 8 patients and about 8 healthy donors. Paper-wide results and their limitations: Shorter templates might be favored by PCR, yet because patient and control samples were amplified and corrected together, any such skew would affect both groups equally. Type 1 diabetes patients showed a moderate but significant shortening of TCRB CDR3 length in all four CD4+ subsets. At VDJ recombination sites, type 1 diabetes patients had fewer insertions and more deleted nucleotides, which implies abnormalities in thymic rearrangement. HLA sub-analyses involved small numbers of individuals, so any influence of HLA type on TCRB rearrangement remained unresolved. Because cDNA was sequenced instead of genomic DNA, activated cells with high expression could be over-represented, although the groups did not differ in activation or CD3 levels. The naive, central memory and regulatory TCRB repertoires appeared to resemble one another more closely among patients than among healthy donors.

Each donor gave one peripheral blood draw, averaging approximately 0.12 L, which was collected into heparinised tubes. A BD FACSAria II and a panel including CD45RO, CCR7, CD25, CD127, CD95 and CD27 were used to sort naive, central memory, regulatory and stem cell-like memory CD4+ T cells. A purity above 95% was achieved for all sorted populations. Right away, PBMCs were isolated by Lymphoprep density gradient centrifugation and were stained directly, with no culture step. Samples were stained and sorted in pairs, with one healthy donor and one patient per experiment, so that batch effects were minimized.

This chain is built from TRBV29-1 and TRBJ2-4; the D element could tentatively be TRBD1 or TRBD2, as 6 bases agree for each. The sequencing sample was made of central memory CD4+ T cells from blood. This clonotype was obtained from a young man in good health. The CDR3 corresponds to CSVAEGGIQYF. In nucleotide form, the sequence is TGCAGCGTTGCAGAGGGGGGCATTCAGTACTTC.